This T cell receptor (beta chain) comes out of a study of neoadjuvant anti-PD-1 for oral cavity cancer. The CDR3 has 14 residues. Germline V gene sequence: CDR1 SGHTA, CDR2 FQGTGA. V trimming: 2 bases; J trimming: 4 bases; junction bases outside the gene matches: 1. This table comes from immunoSEQ multiplex PCR, and its TCRdb copy is limited to in-frame clones, with some not included. Counted here are fewer than 15,000 clones, under 60% occurring once; the ten biggest clones make up 9% to 15%. This rearrangement joins TRBV7-3 to TRBJ2-1; 8 nucleotides match TRBD2. This TCR was recovered from a person between 40 and 80 years old with oral cavity squamous cell carcinoma. The sample in question was tumor tissue, obtained before nivolumab (anti-PD-1) treatment. CDR3 nucleotides: TGTGCCAGCAGCTTAGCTAGCGGGTACAATGAGCAGTTCTTC. Its protein is CASSLASGYNEQFF.